The TCR beta chain described here comes from a study of blood T cell repertoires in COVID-19. Repertoires were generated with immunoSEQ multiplex PCR, while TCRdb's copy carries only in-frame clones and drops some. The sample yields approximately 300,000 clones, over 75% seen once. From germline, CDR1 is SGHNT and CDR2 YENEEA. The CDR3 totals 15 residues. Trimming at V came to 3 bases and at J to 5 bases, leaving 6 bases not matched to a gene. The receptor comes from a human donor with COVID-19, enrolled during active disease. The donor label of this sample is uncertain. The chain joins TRBV11-3 to TRBJ2-3; 9 nucleotides line up with TRBD1. Material: peripheral blood. CDR3 sequence (DNA): TGTGCCAGCAGCTTTACAGGGGGCCGAGGAGATACGCAGTATTTT. This gives the protein CASSFTGGRGDTQYF.